The present T cell receptor beta chain was sequenced within a study of radiotherapy plus CTLA-4 blockade in lung cancer. Relative to its sample, this clone is medium-sized. The assay was immunoSEQ multiplex PCR, and TCRdb's table has in-frame clones only and misses some. In the table there are about 15,000 clones, under 75% of which are singletons. With 7 bases clipped from V and 4 bases from J, the junction kept 5 bases outside the gene matches. The CDR3 contains 13 residues. Germline loops: CDR1 MNHNS, CDR2 SASEGT. The sequencing used peripheral blood, collected from a patient treated with radiotherapy plus ipilimumab. This receptor was taken from a human donor with non-small cell lung cancer whose response to radiotherapy plus ipilimumab could not be evaluated. The V call is TRBV6-1, the J call TRBJ2-7; 9 bases match TRBD1. CDR3 loop: CASNHRGQYEQYF. The CDR3 DNA is TGTGCCAGCAACCACAGGGGGCAGTACGAGCAGTACTTC.